Described below is a single T cell receptor (beta chain) sequence and its context. Its antigen is not identified. The sample comes from a study of CD8 T cells in Susac syndrome. Across the study: Patients with Susac syndrome were therapy-naive, taking corticosteroids, with some also receiving intravenous immunoglobulin, or taking intravenous immunoglobulin alone at the time their blood was drawn. Overall study findings and caveats: Susac CD8+ clonal expansion peaked in TEMRA cells and active patients.

Random hexamers were used to reverse transcribe roughly 0.45 to 1 ug of RNA. TCRdb analysed the immunoSEQ multiplex PCR reads with MiXCR anew, one entry per CDR3 protein. The sample includes around 110,000 distinct CDR3 sequences, around 94% of them seen just once. J gave up 11 bases and V 1 base, and 4 bases lay outside the gene matches. CDR1 is LNHNV, CDR2 YYDKDF, per germline (reference sequence). CDR3 length equals 13 residues. Input material: CD8+ T cells from PBMCs. V gene TRBV15 combines with J gene TRBJ2-2, with 7 nucleotides matching TRBD1. This receptor was identified in a human donor with Susac syndrome. In DNA, the CDR3 is TGTGCCACCAGCAGAGCAAGGGACAGAGAGCTGTTTTTT. This codes for CATSRARDRELFF. Variable domain in full (rest from reference TRBV15 and TRBJ2-2): DAMVIQNPRYQVTQFGKPVTLSCSQTLNHNVMYWYQQKSSQAPKLLFHYYDKDFNNEADTPDNFQSRRPNTSFCFLDIRSPGLGDTAMYLCATSRARDRELFFGEGSRLTVL.